This passage covers 19 T cell receptor beta chains from one sample sequenced in a study of blood T cell repertoires in COVID-19. Clones were read by immunoSEQ multiplex PCR, and TCRdb kept only the in-frame ones, dropping some. Of approximately 390,000 clones listed, 70% to 90% were seen once; the top ten hold roughly 2%. The sample consisted of PBMCs or T cells enriched from blood (not recorded which). The receptors were sampled from a woman aged 40 to 55 with acute COVID-19.

As DNA, the CDR3 is TGTGCCAGCAGCAAGGCCGGGACATCGGCCTACGAGCAGTACTTC. It yields the protein CASSKAGTSAYEQYF. The chain combines TRBV7-8 with TRBJ2-7; possible D gene TRBD1, 6 bases. Trimming stripped 5 bases from V and 2 bases from J, with 16 bases between. CDR1 is SGHVS and CDR2 is FQNEAQ in the germline V gene. The CDR3 consists of 15 residues.

The chain employs TRBV5-1 and TRBJ1-1, with unresolved D. CDR3 length: 14 residues. V was pared by 0 bases and J by 6 bases, with 12 bases between. Germline CDR1 is SGHRS and CDR2 is YFSETQ. The CDR3 loop reads CASSLVRDTAEAFF. In DNA, the CDR3 is TGCGCCAGCAGCTTGGTGCGAGATACAGCTGAAGCTTTCTTT.

In its sample, this clone was seen a few times. The chain links TRBV19 to TRBJ2-2, with 9 bases fitting TRBD2. The CDR3 has 18 residues. Germline loops: CDR1 LNHDA, CDR2 SQIVND (reference sequence). Trimming at V came to 1 base and at J to 0 bases, leaving 6 bases not matched to a gene. The CDR3 sequence is CASSIVGGGAANTGELFF. CDR3 in DNA: TGTGCCAGTAGTATAGTTGGCGGGGGGGCCGCGAACACCGGGGAGCTGTTTTTT.

The genes are TRBV5-4 and TRBJ2-2, with TRBD2 identical over 9 bases. The length of the CDR3 is 16 residues. Germline CDR1 and CDR2: SGHNT and YYREEE (reference sequence). V was pared by 1 base and J by 4 bases, with 5 bases of the junction left unmatched. CDR3 sequence: CASSLMLAGRTGELFF. CDR3 nucleotide sequence: TGTGCCAGCAGCTTGATGCTAGCGGGGCGCACCGGGGAGCTGTTTTTT.

The chain couples TRBV9 to TRBJ2-3, with D possibly matching TRBD2 (6 bases). In germline, CDR1 is SGDLS, CDR2 YYNGEE. V shed 0 bases and J shed 8 bases, with 13 bases lying between them. CDR3 length: 14 residues. CDR3 DNA sequence: TGTGCCAGCAGCGTAGTGCGGGATGGGGGTACGCAGTATTTT. Translated, it gives CASSVVRDGGTQYF.

This clone was found once. This rearrangement joins TRBV5-4 to TRBJ2-2; 11 positions agree with TRBD1. After removal of 4 bases from V and 5 bases from J, the junction contained 13 bases not matched to a gene. This CDR3 region has 18 residues. CDR1 is SGHNT, CDR2 YYREEE, per germline (reference sequence). The CDR3 protein is CASSPKGQGVPRTGELFF. The CDR3, as DNA: TGTGCCAGCAGCCCGAAGGGACAGGGGGTCCCGAGGACCGGGGAGCTGTTTTTT. Combining the CDR3 with reference TRBV5-4 and TRBJ2-2 gives the whole variable domain ETGVTQSPTHLIKTRGQQVTLRCSSQSGHNTVSWYQQALGQGPQFIFQYYREEENGRGNFPPRFSGLQFPNYSSELNVNALELDDSALYLCASSPKGQGVPRTGELFFGEGSRLTVL.

The rearrangement uses TRBV2 and TRBJ2-2, with 7 bases lining up with TRBD1. The germline gives CDR1 SNHLY, CDR2 FYNNEI. V was pared by 2 bases and J by 3 bases, with 18 bases of the junction left unmatched. This CDR3 is built from 20 residues. The CDR3 DNA follows: TGTGCCAGCAGTGAATATTCTGGGAAAGGACAGGCCTGGGACACCGGGGAGCTGTTTTTT. Its protein product is CASSEYSGKGQAWDTGELFF.

The rearrangement links TRBV18 to TRBJ2-5, with TRBD1 matching over 12 bases. The germline gives CDR1 KGHSH, CDR2 LQKENI. Unmatched junction bases numbered 10, after V lost 0 bases and J lost 5 bases. The CDR3 has 18 amino acids. CDR3: CASSPPLGQGAFWETQYF. CDR3 sequence (DNA): TGTGCCAGCTCACCACCGCTGGGACAGGGGGCGTTTTGGGAGACCCAGTACTTC.

The chain employs TRBV10-2 and TRBJ2-7, with a possible D match to TRBD2 (5 bases). Germline-derived CDR1 and CDR2 are WSHSY and SAAADI. Trimming shortened V by 4 bases and J by 6 bases, and 7 bases separated the two germline ends. The CDR3 sequence is 11 residues long. Here the CDR3 reads CASSGLFEQYF. DNA for the CDR3: TGCGCCAGCAGTGGACTATTCGAGCAGTACTTC.

The chain joins TRBV12-3 or TRBV12-4 to TRBJ2-7; 7 bases align to TRBD1. Trimming removed 3 bases from V and 4 bases from J; junction bases left unmatched: 3. This CDR3 spans 13 amino acids. As DNA, the CDR3 is TGTGCCAGCAGTTTCGAACAGGGGTACGAGCAGTACTTC. Protein product: CASSFEQGYEQYF.

The rearrangement uses TRBV5-1 and TRBJ2-2, with D possibly matching TRBD2 (5 bases). Trimming took off 0 bases at V and 0 bases at J, with 9 bases between the two ends. Looked up from germline, CDR1 is SGHRS and CDR2 is YFSETQ. The CDR3 contains 16 residues. CDR3 protein: CASSLGRTSNTGELFF. CDR3 in DNA: TGCGCCAGCAGCTTGGGGAGGACTTCGAACACCGGGGAGCTGTTTTTT. Based on the CDR3 plus reference TRBV5-1 and TRBJ2-2, the full variable domain is KAGVTQTPRYLIKTRGQQVTLSCSPISGHRSVSWYQQTPGQGLQFLFEYFSETQRNKGNFPGRFSGRQFSNSRSEMNVSTLELGDSALYLCASSLGRTSNTGELFFGEGSRLTVL.

The J gene is TRBJ2-3, the V gene TRBV12-3 or TRBV12-4; D unclear. CDR3 length: 12 amino acids. With 3 bases removed from V and 3 bases from J, the gap between germline ends came to 4 bases. CDR3 nucleotides: TGTGCCAGCAGTTTCGTAACAGATACGCAGTATTTT. The encoded protein is CASSFVTDTQYF.

This chain links TRBV5-4 with TRBJ2-1; TRBD2 is a possible D gene (5 bases). The CDR3 contains 13 residues. The V end lost 4 bases, the J end lost 8 bases, and 13 bases lay between the germline ends. Germline V lookup: CDR1 SGHNT, CDR2 YYREEE (reference sequence). For the CDR3, the DNA is TGTGCCAGCAGCATTGTGGCGCGGGATGAGCAGTTCTTC. Protein: CASSIVARDEQFF.

This chain links TRBV9 with TRBJ2-3, with TRBD2 identical over 14 bases. V was clipped by 4 bases and J by 10 bases; unmatched bases: 8. The CDR3 is 15 amino acids. CDR1 is SGDLS, CDR2 YYNGEE, per germline. This CDR3 is CASSSTSGGATAQYF. DNA for the CDR3: TGTGCCAGCAGCTCGACTAGCGGGGGGGCCACTGCGCAGTATTTT.

The V and J genes are TRBV12-5 and TRBJ2-5, with TRBD1 identical over 10 bases. The CDR3 length is 13 residues. Germline V gene sequence: CDR1 LGHNT, CDR2 FRNRAP. The ends lost 7 bases at V and 7 bases at J; junction bases unmatched: 6. CDR3 bases: TGTGCTAGTGCCGGACAGGGGGTATTGACCCAGTACTTC. Translated, it gives CASAGQGVLTQYF.

This chain uses TRBV7-6 with TRBJ2-2; the match to TRBD2 covers 8 bases. The germline V gene has CDR1 SGHVS and CDR2 FNYEAQ. J was trimmed by 0 bases and V by 4 bases; bases with no gene match: 7. The CDR3 extends over 17 amino acids. The CDR3, as DNA: TGTGCCAGCAGCTCGGCGGGGGGTAACGCGAACACCGGGGAGCTGTTTTTT. It yields the protein CASSSAGGNANTGELFF. The full variable domain, in which reference TRBV7-6 and TRBJ2-2 provide the parts outside the CDR3, is GAGVSQSPRYKVTKRGQDVALRCDPISGHVSLYWYRQALGQGPEFLTYFNYEAQQDKSGLPNDRFSAERPEGSISTLTIQRTEQRDSAMYRCASSSAGGNANTGELFFGEGSRLTVL.

J is TRBJ1-4 and V is TRBV6-6, with a tentative D call TRBD1 (5 bases). The length of the CDR3 is 15 residues. From germline, CDR1 is MNHNY and CDR2 SVGAGI (reference sequence). Deletions cut 2 bases from V and 7 bases from J, with 14 bases between. In DNA, the CDR3 is TGTGCCAGCAGTTACACGGGAGGGAGGGGTGAAAAACTGTTTTTT. It specifies CASSYTGGRGEKLFF.

The rearrangement links TRBV3-1 (or the pseudogene TRBV3-2) to TRBJ1-3, with D tentatively TRBD1 (5 bases). The CDR3 contains 15 residues. V dropped 0 bases and J dropped 5 bases, with 11 bases sitting between them. Germline CDR1 LGHDT, CDR2 YNNKEL (reference sequence). The CDR3 spells CASSQDWAGRNTIYF. For the CDR3, the DNA is TGTGCCAGCAGCCAAGATTGGGCAGGGAGAAACACCATATATTTT.

The chain couples TRBV5-1 to TRBJ2-7; the match to TRBD2 covers 11 bases. The CDR3 has 16 residues. After removal of 3 bases from V and 0 bases from J, the junction contained 5 bases not matched to a gene. CDR1 and CDR2 from the germline V gene are SGHRS and YFSETQ. For the CDR3, the DNA is TGCGCCAGCAGCTCGACTAGCGGGGATAGCTCCTACGAGCAGTACTTC. It is translated as CASSSTSGDSSYEQYF.